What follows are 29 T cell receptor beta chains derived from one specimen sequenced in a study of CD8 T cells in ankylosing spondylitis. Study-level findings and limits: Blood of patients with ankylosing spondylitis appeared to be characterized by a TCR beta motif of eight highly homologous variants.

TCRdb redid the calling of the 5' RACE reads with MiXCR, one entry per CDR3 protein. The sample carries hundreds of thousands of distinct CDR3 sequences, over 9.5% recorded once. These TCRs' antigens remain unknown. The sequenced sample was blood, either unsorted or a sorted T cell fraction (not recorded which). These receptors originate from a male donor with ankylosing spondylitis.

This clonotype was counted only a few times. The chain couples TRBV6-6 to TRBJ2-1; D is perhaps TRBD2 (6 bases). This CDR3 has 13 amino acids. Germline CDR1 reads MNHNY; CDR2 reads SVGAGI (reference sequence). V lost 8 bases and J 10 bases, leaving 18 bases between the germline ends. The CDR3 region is CASGREPMGEQFF. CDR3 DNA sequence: TGTGCCAGCGGACGGGAGCCGATGGGGGAGCAGTTCTTC.

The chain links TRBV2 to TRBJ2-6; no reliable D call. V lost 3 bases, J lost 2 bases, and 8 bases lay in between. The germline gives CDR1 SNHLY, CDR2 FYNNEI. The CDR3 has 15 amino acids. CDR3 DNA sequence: TGTGCCAGCAGTGACTGGTCTACTGGGGCCAACGTCCTGACTTTC. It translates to CASSDWSTGANVLTF.

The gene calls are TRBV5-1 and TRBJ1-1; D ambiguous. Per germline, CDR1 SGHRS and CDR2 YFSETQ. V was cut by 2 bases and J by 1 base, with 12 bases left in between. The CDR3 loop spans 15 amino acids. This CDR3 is CASSFSPGGNTEAFF. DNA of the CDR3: TGCGCCAGCAGCTTCTCACCTGGAGGGAACACTGAAGCTTTCTTT.

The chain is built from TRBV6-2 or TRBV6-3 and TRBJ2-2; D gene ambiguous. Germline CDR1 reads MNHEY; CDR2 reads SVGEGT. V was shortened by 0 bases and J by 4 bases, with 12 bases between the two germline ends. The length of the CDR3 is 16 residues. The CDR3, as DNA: TGTGCCAGCAGTTACTCTAGGCAGGCAGTCACCGGGGAGCTGTTTTTT. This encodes CASSYSRQAVTGELFF.

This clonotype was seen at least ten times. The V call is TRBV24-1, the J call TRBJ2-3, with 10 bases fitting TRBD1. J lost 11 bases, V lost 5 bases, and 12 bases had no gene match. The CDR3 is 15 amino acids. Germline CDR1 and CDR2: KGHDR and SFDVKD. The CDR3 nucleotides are TGTGCCACCAGTGGCCATCGGGACAGGGGAGTTGAGCAGTATTTT. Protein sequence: CATSGHRDRGVEQYF.

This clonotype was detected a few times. DNA of the CDR3: TGCGCCAGCAGCGCCACTCAGGACAACACTGAAGCTTTCTTT. This translates into CASSATQDNTEAFF. The rearrangement links TRBV5-1 to TRBJ1-1; D not resolved. This CDR3 spans 14 amino acids. Looked up from germline, CDR1 is SGHRS and CDR2 is YFSETQ. Trimming stripped 4 bases from V and 2 bases from J, with 12 bases between.

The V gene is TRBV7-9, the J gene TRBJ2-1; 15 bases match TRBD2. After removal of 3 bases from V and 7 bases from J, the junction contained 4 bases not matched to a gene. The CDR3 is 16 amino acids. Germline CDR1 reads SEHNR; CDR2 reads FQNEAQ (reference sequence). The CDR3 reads CASSLPGLAGGNEQFF. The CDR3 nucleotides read TGTGCCAGCAGCTTGCCGGGACTAGCGGGAGGTAATGAGCAGTTCTTC.

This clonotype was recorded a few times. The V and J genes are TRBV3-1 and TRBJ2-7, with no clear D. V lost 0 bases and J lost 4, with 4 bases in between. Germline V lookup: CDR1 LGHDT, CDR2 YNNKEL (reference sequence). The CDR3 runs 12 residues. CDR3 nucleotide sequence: TGTGCCAGCAGCCAAGATAATTACGAGCAGTACTTC. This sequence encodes CASSQDNYEQYF.

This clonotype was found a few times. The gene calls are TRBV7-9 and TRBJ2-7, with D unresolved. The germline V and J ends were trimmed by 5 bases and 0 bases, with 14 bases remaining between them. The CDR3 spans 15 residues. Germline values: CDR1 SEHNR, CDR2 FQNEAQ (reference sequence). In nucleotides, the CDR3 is TGTGCCAGCAGCAGAATTAGGATGAGCTCCTACGAGCAGTACTTC. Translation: CASSRIRMSSYEQYF.

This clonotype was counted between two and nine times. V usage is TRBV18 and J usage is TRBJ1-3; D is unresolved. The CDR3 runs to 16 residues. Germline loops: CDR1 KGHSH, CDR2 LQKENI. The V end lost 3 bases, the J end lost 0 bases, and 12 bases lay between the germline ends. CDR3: CASSPGTSNSGNTIYF. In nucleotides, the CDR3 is TGTGCCAGCTCACCTGGCACTTCGAACTCTGGAAACACCATATATTTT.

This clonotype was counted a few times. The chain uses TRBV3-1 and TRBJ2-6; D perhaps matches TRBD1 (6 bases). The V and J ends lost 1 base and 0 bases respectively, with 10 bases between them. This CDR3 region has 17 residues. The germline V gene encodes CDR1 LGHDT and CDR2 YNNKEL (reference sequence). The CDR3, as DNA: TGTGCCAGCAGCCAAGTACGGACAGTCTCTGGGGCCAACGTCCTGACTTTC. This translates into CASSQVRTVSGANVLTF.

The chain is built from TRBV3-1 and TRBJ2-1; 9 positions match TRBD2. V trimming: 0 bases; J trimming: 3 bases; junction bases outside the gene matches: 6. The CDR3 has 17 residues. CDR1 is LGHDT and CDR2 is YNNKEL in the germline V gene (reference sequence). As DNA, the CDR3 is TGTGCCAGCAGCCAAGACATGGCTAGCGGGATCTACAATGAGCAGTTCTTC. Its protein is CASSQDMASGIYNEQFF.

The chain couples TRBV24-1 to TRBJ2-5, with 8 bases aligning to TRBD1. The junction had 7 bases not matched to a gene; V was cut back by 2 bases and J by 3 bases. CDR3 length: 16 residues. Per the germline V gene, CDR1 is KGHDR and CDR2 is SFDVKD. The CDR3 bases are TGTGCCACCAGTGATTGGGGCAGGGGGCGCGAAGAGACCCAGTACTTC. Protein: CATSDWGRGREETQYF.

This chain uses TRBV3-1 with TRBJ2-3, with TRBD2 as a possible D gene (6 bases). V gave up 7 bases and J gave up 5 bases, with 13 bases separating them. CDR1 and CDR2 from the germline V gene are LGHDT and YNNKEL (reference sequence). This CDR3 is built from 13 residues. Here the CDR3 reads CASTGTRGDTQYF. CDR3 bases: TGTGCCAGCACCGGGACTCGAGGAGATACGCAGTATTTT.

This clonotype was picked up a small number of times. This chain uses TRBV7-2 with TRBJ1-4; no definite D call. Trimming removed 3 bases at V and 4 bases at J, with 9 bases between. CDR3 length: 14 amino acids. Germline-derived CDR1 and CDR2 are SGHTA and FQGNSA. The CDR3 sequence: CASSLRFGNEKLFF. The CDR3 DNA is TGTGCCAGCAGCTTGAGGTTTGGTAATGAAAAACTGTTTTTT. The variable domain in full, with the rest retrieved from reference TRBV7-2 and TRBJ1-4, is GAGVSQSPSNKVTEKGKDVELRCDPISGHTALYWYRQSLGQGLEFLIYFQGNSAPDKSGLPSDRFSAERTGGSVSTLTIQRTQQEDSAVYLCASSLRFGNEKLFFGSGTQLSVL.

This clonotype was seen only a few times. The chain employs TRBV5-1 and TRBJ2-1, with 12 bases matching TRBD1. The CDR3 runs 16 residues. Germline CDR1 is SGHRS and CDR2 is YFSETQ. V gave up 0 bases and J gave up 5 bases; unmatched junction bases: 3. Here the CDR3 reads CASSLEGQGAHNEQFF. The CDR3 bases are TGCGCCAGCAGCTTGGAGGGACAGGGGGCGCACAATGAGCAGTTCTTC.

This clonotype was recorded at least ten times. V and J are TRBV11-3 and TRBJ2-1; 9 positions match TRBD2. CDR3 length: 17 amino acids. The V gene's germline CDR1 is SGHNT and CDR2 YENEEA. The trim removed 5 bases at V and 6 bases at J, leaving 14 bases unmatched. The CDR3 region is CASSPLGASGKGNEQFF. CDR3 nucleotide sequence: TGTGCCAGCAGCCCCCTGGGGGCTAGCGGGAAGGGCAATGAGCAGTTCTTC.

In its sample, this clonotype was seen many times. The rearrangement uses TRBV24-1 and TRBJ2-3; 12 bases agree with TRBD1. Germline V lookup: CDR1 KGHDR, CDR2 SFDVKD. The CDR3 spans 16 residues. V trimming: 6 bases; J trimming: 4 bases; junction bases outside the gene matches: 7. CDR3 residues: CATSSTRDRGPDTQYF. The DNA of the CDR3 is TGTGCCACCAGTAGCACGAGGGACAGGGGGCCAGATACGCAGTATTTT.

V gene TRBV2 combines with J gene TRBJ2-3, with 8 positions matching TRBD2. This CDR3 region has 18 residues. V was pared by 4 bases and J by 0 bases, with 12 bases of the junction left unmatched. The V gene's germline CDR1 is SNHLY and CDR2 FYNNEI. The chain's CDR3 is CASSAAGRASSSTDTQYF. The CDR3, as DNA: TGTGCCAGCAGTGCGGCCGGGAGGGCGAGTAGTAGCACAGATACGCAGTATTTT.

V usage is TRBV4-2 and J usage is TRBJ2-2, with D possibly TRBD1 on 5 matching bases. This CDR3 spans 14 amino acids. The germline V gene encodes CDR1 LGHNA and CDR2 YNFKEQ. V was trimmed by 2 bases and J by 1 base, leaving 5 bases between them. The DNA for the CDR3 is TGTGCCAGCAGCCAACAGGGGAACACCGGGGAGCTGTTTTTT. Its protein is CASSQQGNTGELFF.

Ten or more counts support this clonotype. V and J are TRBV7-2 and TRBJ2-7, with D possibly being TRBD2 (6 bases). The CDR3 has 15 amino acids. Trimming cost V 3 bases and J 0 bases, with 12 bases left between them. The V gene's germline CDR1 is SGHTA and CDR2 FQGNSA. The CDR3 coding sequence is TGTGCCAGCAGCTTTTCCGGGACTGGCTCCTACGAGCAGTACTTC. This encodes CASSFSGTGSYEQYF. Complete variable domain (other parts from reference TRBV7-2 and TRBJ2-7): GAGVSQSPSNKVTEKGKDVELRCDPISGHTALYWYRQSLGQGLEFLIYFQGNSAPDKSGLPSDRFSAERTGGSVSTLTIQRTQQEDSAVYLCASSFSGTGSYEQYFGPGTRLTVT.

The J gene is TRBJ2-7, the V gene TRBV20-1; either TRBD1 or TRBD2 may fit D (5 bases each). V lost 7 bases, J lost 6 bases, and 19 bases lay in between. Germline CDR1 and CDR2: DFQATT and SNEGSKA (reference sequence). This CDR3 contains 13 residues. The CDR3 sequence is CSGPGPWTSEQYF. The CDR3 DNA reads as TGCAGTGGACCGGGACCCTGGACATCCGAGCAGTACTTC.

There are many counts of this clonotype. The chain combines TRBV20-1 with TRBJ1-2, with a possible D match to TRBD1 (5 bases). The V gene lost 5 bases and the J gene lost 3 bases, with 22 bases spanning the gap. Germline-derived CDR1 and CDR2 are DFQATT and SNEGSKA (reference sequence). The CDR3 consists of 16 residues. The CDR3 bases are TGCAGTGCTCCTATCTGGGGCCAGCTAGGGGACTATGGCTACACCTTC. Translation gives CSAPIWGQLGDYGYTF.

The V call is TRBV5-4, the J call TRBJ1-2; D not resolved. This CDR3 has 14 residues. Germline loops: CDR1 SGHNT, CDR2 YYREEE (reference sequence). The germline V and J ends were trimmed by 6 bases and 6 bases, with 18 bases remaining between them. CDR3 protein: CASTNPGGPDGYTF. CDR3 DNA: TGTGCCAGCACCAACCCTGGCGGCCCGGATGGCTACACCTTC. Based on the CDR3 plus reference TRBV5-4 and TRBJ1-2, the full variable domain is ETGVTQSPTHLIKTRGQQVTLRCSSQSGHNTVSWYQQALGQGPQFIFQYYREEENGRGNFPPRFSGLQFPNYSSELNVNALELDDSALYLCASTNPGGPDGYTFGSGTRLTVV.

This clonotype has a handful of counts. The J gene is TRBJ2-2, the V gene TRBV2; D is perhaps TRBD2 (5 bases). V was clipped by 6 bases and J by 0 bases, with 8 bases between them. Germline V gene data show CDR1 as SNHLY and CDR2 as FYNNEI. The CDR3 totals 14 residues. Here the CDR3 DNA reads TGTGCCAGCAGGGAGGCGACGAACACCGGGGAGCTGTTTTTT. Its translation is CASREATNTGELFF.

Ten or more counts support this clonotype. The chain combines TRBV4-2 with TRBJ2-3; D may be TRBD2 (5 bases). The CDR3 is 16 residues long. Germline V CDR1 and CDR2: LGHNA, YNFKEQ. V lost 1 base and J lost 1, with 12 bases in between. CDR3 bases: TGTGCCAGCAGCCAAGTGATTGGTAGCGGCACAGATACGCAGTATTTT. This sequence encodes CASSQVIGSGTDTQYF.

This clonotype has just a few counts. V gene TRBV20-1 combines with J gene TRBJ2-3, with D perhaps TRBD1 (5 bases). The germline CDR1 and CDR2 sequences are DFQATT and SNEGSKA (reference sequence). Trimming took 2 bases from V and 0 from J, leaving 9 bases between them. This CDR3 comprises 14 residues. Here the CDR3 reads CSARPGPSTDTQYF. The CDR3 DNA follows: TGCAGTGCTAGACCAGGGCCTAGCACAGATACGCAGTATTTT.

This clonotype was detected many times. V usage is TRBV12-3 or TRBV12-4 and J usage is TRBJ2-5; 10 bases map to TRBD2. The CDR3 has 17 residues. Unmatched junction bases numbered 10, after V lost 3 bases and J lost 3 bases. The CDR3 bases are TGTGCCAGCAGTTTTCTAGCGGGAGAAGGGACGAAAGAGACCCAGTACTTC. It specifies CASSFLAGEGTKETQYF.

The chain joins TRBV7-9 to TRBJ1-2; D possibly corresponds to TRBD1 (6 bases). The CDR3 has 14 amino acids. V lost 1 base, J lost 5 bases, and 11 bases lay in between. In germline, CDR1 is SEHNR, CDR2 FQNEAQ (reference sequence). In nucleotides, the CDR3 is TGTGCCAGCAGCTTAGTAGAGGGGGAGTATGGCTACACCTTC. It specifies CASSLVEGEYGYTF.